Sequencing of this TCR beta chain was carried out in a study of blood T cell repertoires in COVID-19 (dated by TCRdb to 2020 to 2021). Looking at the study overall: Samples covering the acute and convalescent phases of COVID-19 were provided by collaborators in the United States, Italy and Spain. The material from the prospective study consisted of cDNA or gDNA derived from T cells, B-cell-depleted T cells, or PBMCs. Subjects who had been exposed to COVID-19, were actively infected with it, or had recovered from it provided the deeply sampled blood TCRbeta repertoires that made up the dataset. The repertoires were made available in a free public database intended to serve as a resource for research on the immune response to SARS-CoV-2. The samples were drawn from the first 160 participants of the ongoing ImmuneRACE study and from 1,254 subjects provided by 6 global collaborators. The sample metadata nearly always contained a de-identified subject ID, COVID-19 status, age in years and sex. Where available, HLA class I and class II types were obtained from metadata supplied by the sample provider rather than from assay-based typing.

Summary of the overall study and its limitations: How much clinical and demographic metadata was included differed by source and by participant, and the metadata was provided uncurated.

Trimming takes 1 base off V and 4 bases off J; junction bases not matched to a gene: 8. According to the germline V gene, CDR1 reads LGHNA and CDR2 reads YNFKEQ. The CDR3, cysteine through phenylalanine, is 16 amino acids long. Kept here is only the CDR3 DNA, which spans 48 bases and is read in frame from base 1. The immunoSEQ Assay, a bias-controlled multiplex PCR, was used to amplify TCRbeta CDR3 regions from genomic DNA. In the source study's methods: Nucleated cell counts per sample were estimated from amplification of reference gene primers within the assay. To quantify the absolute abundance of each unique TCRbeta CDR3 rearrangement, sequence reads were collapsed and filtered. For each sample, productive Simpson clonality was calculated by taking the square root of Simpson's diversity index across productive rearrangements. TCRdb retrieved this table from immuneACCESS and kept in-frame rearrangements only. Not all clones are present; in checked studies, unresolved V genes account for under half, and no reason is known for the remainder. That table gives V, J and clone size, and the DNA gave D and trimming. The sample profile shows around 240,000 clones; roughly four fifths of them were found once. The ten largest make up 1.5% to 2% of the sample.

As regards this clone: The clone's antigen remains unknown. Base qualities are missing; no much larger clone stands one base away.

Each collaborating institution followed its own protocols to collect whole blood in K2EDTA tubes. Collaborator samples were shipped for TCRbeta analysis as frozen whole blood, isolated PBMCs, or DNA extracted from either sample type. The sequence joins TRBV4-2 to TRBJ1-2, and 8 junction bases match TRBD1. The receptor was derived from a woman aged 80 or over with acute or convalescent COVID-19. Material for sequencing was peripheral blood. CDR3 region: CASSQASGQAVYGYTF. The DNA is as follows: TGTGCCAGCAGCCAAGCCTCGGGACAGGCAGTCTATGGCTACACCTTC.